This T cell receptor beta chain was captured by sequencing in a study of T cell responses to AZD1222 COVID-19 vaccine. Study at large: Second-dose intervals near 4 or 12 weeks were combined.

The study, taken as a whole, reports: Donors, mostly white British, included more females; clonal diversity was possibly underestimated. Just a handful of AZD1222 recipients tested seropositive at baseline.

Points on this clone: Its antigen remains unidentified.

Germline CDR1 is SNHLY and CDR2 is FYNNEI. V was trimmed by 2 bases and J by 0 bases, leaving 10 bases between them. This CDR3 is built from 15 residues. Produced via immunoSEQ multiplex PCR; TCRdb's table is partial and in-frame only. The sample records 90,000 or so clones, around nine tenths being singletons. This clonotype originated in an adult in good health. The sequences come from peripheral blood, collected on day 0 of AZD1222 vaccination. V usage is TRBV2 and J usage is TRBJ1-1; perhaps TRBD1 as D (5 bases). The CDR3 nucleotides are TGTGCCAGCAGTGAACAGGGATCGATGAACACTGAAGCTTTCTTT. Translation gives CASSEQGSMNTEAFF.